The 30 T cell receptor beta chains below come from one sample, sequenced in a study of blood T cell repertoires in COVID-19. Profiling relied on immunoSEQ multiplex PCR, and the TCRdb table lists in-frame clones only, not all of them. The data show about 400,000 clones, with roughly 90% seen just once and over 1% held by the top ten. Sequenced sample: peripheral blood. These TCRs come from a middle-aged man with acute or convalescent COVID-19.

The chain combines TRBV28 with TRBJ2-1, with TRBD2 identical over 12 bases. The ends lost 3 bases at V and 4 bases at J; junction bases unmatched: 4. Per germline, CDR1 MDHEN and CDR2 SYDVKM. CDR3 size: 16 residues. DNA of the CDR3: TGTGCCAGCAGTTTCCAGACTAGCGGGAGTTACAATGAGCAGTTCTTC. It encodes CASSFQTSGSYNEQFF. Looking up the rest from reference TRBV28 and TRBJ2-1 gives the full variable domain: DVKVTQSSRYLVKRTGEKVFLECVQDMDHENMFWYRQDPGLGLRLIYFSYDVKMKEKGDIPEGYSVSREKKERFSLILESASTNQTSMYLCASSFQTSGSYNEQFFGPGTRLTVL.

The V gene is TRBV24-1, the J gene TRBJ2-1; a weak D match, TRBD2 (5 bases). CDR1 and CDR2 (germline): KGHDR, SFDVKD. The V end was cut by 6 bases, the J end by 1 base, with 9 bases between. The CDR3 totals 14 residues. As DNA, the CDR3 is TGTGCCACCAGTAGCACGGGGTCCTACAATGAGCAGTTCTTC. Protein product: CATSSTGSYNEQFF.

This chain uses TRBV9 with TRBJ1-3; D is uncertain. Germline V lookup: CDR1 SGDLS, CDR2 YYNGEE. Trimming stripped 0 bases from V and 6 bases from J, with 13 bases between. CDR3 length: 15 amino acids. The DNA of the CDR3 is TGTGCCAGCAGCGTAGTCCCAGGAGGCCTAAACACCATATATTTT. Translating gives CASSVVPGGLNTIYF.

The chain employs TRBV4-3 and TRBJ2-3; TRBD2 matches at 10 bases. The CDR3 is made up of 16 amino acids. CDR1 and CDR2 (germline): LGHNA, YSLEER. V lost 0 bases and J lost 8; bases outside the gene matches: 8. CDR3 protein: CASSQDGSGGVATQYF. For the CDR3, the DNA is TGCGCCAGCAGCCAAGATGGGAGCGGGGGGGTTGCTACGCAGTATTTT.

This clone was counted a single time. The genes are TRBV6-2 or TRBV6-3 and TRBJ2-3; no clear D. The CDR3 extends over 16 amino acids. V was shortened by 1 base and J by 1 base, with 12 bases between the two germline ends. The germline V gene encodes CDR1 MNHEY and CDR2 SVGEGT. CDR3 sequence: CASSYFLEIGTDTQYF. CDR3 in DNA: TGTGCCAGCAGTTACTTTCTGGAGATAGGCACAGATACGCAGTATTTT.

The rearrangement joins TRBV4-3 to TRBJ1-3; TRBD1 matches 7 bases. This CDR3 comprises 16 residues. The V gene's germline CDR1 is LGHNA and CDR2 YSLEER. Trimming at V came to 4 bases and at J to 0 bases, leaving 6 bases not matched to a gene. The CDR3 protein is CASSLRTGSSGNTIYF. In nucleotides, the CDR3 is TGCGCCAGCAGCCTTAGGACAGGTAGCTCTGGAAACACCATATATTTT.

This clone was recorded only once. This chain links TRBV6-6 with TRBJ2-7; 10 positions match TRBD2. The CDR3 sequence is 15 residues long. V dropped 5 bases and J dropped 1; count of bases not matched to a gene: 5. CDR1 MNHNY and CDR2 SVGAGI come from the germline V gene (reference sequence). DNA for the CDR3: TGTGCCAGCAGTAGGACTAGCGGAGCTTCCTACGAGCAGTACTTC. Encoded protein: CASSRTSGASYEQYF.

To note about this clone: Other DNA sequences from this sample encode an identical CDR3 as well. CDR3 sequence: CASSTGTGSYEQYF. The CDR3 bases are TGTGCCAGCAGTACAGGAACGGGCTCCTACGAGCAGTACTTC. This sequence joins TRBV2 and TRBJ2-7, with a weak D call TRBD1 (5 bases). Between the trimmed V and J ends, which lost 5 bases and 0 bases, there was a span of 11 bases. The CDR3 is made up of 14 amino acids. Germline lookup yields CDR1 SNHLY and CDR2 FYNNEI.

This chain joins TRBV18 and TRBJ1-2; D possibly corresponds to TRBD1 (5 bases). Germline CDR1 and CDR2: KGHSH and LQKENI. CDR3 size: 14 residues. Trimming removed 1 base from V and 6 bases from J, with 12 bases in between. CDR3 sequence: CASSPLRGGDGYTF. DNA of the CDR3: TGTGCCAGCTCACCACTTAGGGGAGGGGATGGCTACACCTTC. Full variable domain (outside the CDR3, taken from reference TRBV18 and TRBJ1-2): NAGVMQNPRHLVRRRGQEARLRCSPMKGHSHVYWYRQLPEEGLKFMVYLQKENIIDESGMPKERFSAEFPKEGPSILRIQQVVRGDSAAYFCASSPLRGGDGYTFGSGTRLTVV.

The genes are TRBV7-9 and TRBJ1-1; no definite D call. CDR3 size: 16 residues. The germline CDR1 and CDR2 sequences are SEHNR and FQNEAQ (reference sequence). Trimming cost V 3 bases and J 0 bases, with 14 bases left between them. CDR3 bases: TGTGCCAGCAGCTTCCGGGTCAATAATATGAACACTGAAGCTTTCTTT. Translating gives CASSFRVNNMNTEAFF.

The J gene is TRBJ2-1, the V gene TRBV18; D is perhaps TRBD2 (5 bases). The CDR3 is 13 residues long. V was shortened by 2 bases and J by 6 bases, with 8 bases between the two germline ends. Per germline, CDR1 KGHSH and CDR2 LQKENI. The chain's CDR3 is CASSPGGGNEQFF. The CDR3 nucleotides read TGTGCCAGCTCACCAGGAGGTGGCAATGAGCAGTTCTTC.

The CDR3 is CASSGQGVNEKLFF. DNA for the CDR3: TGTGCCAGCTCCGGACAGGGCGTGAATGAAAAACTGTTTTTT. This rearrangement joins TRBV5-4 to TRBJ1-4, with 8 positions matching TRBD1. Germline V gives CDR1 SGHNT, CDR2 YYREEE (reference sequence). There are 14 residues in the CDR3. V lost 7 bases and J lost 5; bases outside the gene matches: 7.

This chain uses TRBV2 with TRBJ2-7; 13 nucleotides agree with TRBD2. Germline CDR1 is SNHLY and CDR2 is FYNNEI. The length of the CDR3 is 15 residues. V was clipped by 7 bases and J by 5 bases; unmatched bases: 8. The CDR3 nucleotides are TGTGCCAGCAATGATGGGACTAGCGGGACACACGAGCAGTACTTC. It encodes CASNDGTSGTHEQYF.

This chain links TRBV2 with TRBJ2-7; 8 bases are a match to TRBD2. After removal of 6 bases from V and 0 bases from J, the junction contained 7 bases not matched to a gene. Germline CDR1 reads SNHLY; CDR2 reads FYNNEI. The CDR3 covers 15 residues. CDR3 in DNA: TGTGCCAGCAGCAATGAGCGGGGGAGCTCCTACGAGCAGTACTTC. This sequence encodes CASSNERGSSYEQYF. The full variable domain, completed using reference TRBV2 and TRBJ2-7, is EPEVTQTPSHQVTQMGQEVILRCVPISNHLYFYWYRQILGQKVEFLVSFYNNEISEKSEIFDDQFSVERPDGSNFTLKIRSTKLEDSAMYFCASSNERGSSYEQYFGPGTRLTVT.

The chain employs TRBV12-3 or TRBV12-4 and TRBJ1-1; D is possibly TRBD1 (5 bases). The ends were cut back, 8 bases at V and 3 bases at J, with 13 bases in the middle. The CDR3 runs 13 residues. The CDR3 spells CASRTRGDTEAFF. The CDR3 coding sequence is TGTGCCAGCCGAACTCGGGGGGACACTGAAGCTTTCTTT.

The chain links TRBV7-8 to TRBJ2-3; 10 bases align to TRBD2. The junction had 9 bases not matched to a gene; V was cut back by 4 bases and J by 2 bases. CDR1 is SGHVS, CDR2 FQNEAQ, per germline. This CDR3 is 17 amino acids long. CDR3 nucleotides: TGTGCCAGCAGCTATGGCCGGACTAGCGGATCCACAGATACGCAGTATTTT. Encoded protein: CASSYGRTSGSTDTQYF.

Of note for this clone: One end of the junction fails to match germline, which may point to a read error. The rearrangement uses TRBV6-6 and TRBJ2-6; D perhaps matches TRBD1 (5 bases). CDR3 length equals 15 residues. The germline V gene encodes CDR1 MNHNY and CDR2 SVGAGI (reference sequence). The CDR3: CASSYRFSGANILTF. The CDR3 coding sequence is TGTGCCAGCAGTTACAGGTTCTCTGGGGCCAACATCCTGACTTTC.

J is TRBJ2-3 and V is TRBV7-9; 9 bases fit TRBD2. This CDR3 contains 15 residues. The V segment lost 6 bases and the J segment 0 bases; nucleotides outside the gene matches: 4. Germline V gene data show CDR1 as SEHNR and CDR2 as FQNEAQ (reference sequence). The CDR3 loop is CASSISGGSTDTQYF. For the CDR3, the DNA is TGTGCCAGCAGTATCAGCGGGGGGAGCACAGATACGCAGTATTTT.

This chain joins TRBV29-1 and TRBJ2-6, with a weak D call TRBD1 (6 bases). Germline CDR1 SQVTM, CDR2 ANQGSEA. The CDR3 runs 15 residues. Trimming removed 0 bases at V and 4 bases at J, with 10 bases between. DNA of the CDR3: TGCAGCGTTGAAGAAGGGGGAGTAGGGGCCAACGTCCTGACTTTC. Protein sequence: CSVEEGGVGANVLTF.

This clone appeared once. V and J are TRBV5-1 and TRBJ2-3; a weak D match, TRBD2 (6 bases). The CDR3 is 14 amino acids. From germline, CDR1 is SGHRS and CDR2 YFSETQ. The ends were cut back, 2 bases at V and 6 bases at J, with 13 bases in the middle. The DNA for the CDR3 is TGCGCCAGCAGCTTTGGCGGGACCGGGGATACGCAGTATTTT. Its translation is CASSFGGTGDTQYF.

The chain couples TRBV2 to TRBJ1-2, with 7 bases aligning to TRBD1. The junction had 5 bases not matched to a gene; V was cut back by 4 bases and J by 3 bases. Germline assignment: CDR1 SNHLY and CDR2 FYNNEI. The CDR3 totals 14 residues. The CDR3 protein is CASSGQGSDYGYTF. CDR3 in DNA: TGTGCCAGCAGTGGACAGGGTAGTGACTATGGCTACACCTTC.

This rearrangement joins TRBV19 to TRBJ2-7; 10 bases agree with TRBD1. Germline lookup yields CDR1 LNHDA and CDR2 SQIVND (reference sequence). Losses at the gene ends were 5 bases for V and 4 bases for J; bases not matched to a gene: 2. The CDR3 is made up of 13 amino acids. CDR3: CASSADRGYEQYF. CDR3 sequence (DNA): TGTGCCAGTAGTGCGGACAGGGGGTACGAGCAGTACTTC.

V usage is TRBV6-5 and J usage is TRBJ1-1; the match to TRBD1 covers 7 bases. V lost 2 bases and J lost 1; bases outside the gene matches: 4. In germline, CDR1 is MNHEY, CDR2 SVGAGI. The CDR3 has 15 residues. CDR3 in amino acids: CASSYRGRRNTEAFF. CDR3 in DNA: TGTGCCAGCAGTTACAGGGGGCGACGGAACACTGAAGCTTTCTTT.

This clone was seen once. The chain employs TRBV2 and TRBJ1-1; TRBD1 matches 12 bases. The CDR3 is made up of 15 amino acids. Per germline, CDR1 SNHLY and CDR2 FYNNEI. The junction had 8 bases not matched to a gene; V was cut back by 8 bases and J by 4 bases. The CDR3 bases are TGTGCCAGCCCGGGGACAGGGGGCATAGGCACTGAAGCTTTCTTT. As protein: CASPGTGGIGTEAFF.

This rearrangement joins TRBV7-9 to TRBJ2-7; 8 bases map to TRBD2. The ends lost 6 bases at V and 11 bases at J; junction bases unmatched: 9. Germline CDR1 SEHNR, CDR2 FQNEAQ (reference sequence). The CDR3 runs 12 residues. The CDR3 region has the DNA TGTGCCAGCAGACCCGGGAGGGGAAGGGAGTACTTC. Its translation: CASRPGRGREYF.

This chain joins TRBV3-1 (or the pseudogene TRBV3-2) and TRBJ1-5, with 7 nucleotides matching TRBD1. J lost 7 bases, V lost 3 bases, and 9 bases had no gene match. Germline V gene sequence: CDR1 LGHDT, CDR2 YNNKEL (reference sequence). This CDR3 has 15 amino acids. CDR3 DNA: TGTGCCAGCAGCCACGGGAGACAGGGTAGCCAGCCCCAGCATTTT. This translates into CASSHGRQGSQPQHF.

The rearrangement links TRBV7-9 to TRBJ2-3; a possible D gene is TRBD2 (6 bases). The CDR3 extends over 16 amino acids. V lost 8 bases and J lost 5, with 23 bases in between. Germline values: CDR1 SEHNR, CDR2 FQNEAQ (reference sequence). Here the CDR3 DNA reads TGTGCCAGCGGTGGAGGGAAGGAGTGGATTAAAGATACGCAGTATTTT. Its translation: CASGGGKEWIKDTQYF.

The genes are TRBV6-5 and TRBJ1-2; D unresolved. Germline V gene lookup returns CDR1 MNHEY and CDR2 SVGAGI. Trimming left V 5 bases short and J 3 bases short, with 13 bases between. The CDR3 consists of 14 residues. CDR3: CASSPGGADYGYTF. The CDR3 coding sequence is TGTGCCAGCAGTCCCGGAGGCGCGGACTATGGCTACACCTTC.

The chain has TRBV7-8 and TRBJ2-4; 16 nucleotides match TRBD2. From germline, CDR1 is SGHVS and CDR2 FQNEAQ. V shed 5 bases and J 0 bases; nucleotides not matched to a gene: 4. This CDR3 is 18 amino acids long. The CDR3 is CASSLGLAGGVAKNIQYF. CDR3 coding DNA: TGTGCCAGCAGCCTGGGACTAGCGGGGGGGGTAGCCAAAAACATTCAGTACTTC.

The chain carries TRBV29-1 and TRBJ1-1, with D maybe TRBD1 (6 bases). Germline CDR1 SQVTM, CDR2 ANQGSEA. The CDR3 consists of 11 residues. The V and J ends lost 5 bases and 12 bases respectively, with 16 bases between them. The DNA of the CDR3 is TGCAGCGTTACTTCTACAGGGAAGACTTTCTTT. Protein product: CSVTSTGKTFF. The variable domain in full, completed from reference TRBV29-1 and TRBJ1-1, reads SAVISQKPSRDICQRGTSLTIQCQVDSQVTMMFWYRQQPGQSLTLIATANQGSEATYESGFVIDKFPISRPNLTFSTLTVSNMSPEDSSIYLCSVTSTGKTFFGQGTRLTVV.